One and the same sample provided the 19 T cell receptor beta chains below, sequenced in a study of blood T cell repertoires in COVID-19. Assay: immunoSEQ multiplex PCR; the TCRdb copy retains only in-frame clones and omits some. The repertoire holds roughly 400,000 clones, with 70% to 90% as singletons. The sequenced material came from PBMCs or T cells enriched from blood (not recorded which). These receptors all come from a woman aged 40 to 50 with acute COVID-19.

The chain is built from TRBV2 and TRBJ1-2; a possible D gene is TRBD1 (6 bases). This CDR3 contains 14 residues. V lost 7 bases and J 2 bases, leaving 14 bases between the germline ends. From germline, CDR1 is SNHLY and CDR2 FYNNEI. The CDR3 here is CASTPDRNNYGYTF. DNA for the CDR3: TGTGCCAGCACCCCGGACAGAAACAACTATGGCTACACCTTC.

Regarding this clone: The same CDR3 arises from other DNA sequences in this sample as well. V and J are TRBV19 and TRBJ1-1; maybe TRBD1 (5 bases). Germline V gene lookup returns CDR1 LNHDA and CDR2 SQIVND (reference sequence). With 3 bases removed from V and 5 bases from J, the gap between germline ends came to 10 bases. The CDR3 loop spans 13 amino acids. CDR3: CASSITGGTEAFF. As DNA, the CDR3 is TGTGCCAGTAGTATCACTGGGGGGACTGAAGCTTTCTTT.

CDR3 amino acids: CASSLQAGETQYF. In nucleotides, the CDR3 is TGTGCCAGCAGTTTACAAGCCGGGGAGACCCAGTACTTC. J is TRBJ2-5 and V is TRBV12-3 or TRBV12-4; no definite D call. CDR3 size: 13 residues. Trimming cost V 2 bases and J 5 bases, with 9 bases left between them.

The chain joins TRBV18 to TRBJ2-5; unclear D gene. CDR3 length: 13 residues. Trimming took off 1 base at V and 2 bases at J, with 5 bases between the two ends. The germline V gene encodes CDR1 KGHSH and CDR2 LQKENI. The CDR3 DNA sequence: TGTGCCAGCTCACCACTCAGACAAGAGACCCAGTACTTC. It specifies CASSPLRQETQYF. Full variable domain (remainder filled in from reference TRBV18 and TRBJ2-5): NAGVMQNPRHLVRRRGQEARLRCSPMKGHSHVYWYRQLPEEGLKFMVYLQKENIIDESGMPKERFSAEFPKEGPSILRIQQVVRGDSAAYFCASSPLRQETQYFGPGTRLLVL.

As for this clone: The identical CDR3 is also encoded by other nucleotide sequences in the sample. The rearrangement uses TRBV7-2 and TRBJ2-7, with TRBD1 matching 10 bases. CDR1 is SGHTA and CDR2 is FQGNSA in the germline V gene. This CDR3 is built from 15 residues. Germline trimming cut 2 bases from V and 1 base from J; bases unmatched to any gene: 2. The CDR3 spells CASSLRTGGSYEQYF. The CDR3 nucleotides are TGTGCCAGCAGCTTAAGGACAGGGGGGTCCTACGAGCAGTACTTC.

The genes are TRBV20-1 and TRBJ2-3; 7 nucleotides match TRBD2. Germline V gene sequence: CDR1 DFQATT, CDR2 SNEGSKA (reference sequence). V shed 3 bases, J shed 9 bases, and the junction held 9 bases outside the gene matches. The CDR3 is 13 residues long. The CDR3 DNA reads TGCAGTGCTAGTGGCAGGAGGGAGGGGACGCAGTATTTT. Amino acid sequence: CSASGRREGTQYF.

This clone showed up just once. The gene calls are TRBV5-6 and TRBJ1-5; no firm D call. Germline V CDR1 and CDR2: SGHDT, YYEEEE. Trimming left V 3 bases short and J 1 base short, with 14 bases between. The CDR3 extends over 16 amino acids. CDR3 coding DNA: TGTGCCAGCAGCTCGTACGGGGTTCCAAGCAATCAGCCCCAGCATTTT. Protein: CASSSYGVPSNQPQHF.

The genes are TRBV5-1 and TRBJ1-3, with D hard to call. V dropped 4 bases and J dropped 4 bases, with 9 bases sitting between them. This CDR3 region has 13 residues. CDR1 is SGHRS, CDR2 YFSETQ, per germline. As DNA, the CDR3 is TGCGCCAGCAGCCCAGCGGGAGGAAACACCATATATTTT. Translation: CASSPAGGNTIYF.

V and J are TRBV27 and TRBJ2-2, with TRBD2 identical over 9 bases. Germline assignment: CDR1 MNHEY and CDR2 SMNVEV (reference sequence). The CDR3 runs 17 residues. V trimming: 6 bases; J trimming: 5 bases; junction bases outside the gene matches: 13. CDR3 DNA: TGTGCCAGCAGCTCTGAGCGGGGGGCCTTAGAAACCGGGGAGCTGTTTTTT. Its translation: CASSSERGALETGELFF.

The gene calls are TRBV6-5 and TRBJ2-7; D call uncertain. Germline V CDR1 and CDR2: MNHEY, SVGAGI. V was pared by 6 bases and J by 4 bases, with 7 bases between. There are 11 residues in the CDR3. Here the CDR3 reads CASSLRYEQYF. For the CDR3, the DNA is TGTGCCAGCAGCCTAAGATACGAGCAGTACTTC.

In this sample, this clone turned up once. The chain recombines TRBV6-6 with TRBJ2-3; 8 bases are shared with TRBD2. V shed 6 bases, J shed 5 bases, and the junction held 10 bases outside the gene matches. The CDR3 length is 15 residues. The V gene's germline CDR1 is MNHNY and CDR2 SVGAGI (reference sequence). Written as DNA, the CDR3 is TGTGCCAGCAGCCGAGGAGCGGGGGCGAAAGATACGCAGTATTTT. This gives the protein CASSRGAGAKDTQYF.

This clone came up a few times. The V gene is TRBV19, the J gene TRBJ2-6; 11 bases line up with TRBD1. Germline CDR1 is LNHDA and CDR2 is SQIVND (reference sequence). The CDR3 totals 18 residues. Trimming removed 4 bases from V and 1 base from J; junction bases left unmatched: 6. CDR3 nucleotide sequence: TGTGCCAGTAGTAACCCCGGGACAGGGGGTTCTGGGGCCAACGTCCTGACTTTC. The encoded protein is CASSNPGTGGSGANVLTF.

The CDR3 region is CASSQSGQGQETQYF. DNA for the CDR3: TGTGCCAGCAGCCAATCGGGACAGGGGCAAGAGACCCAGTACTTC. The V and J genes are TRBV3-1 (or the pseudogene TRBV3-2) and TRBJ2-5; 10 bases agree with TRBD1. This CDR3 spans 15 amino acids. Per the germline V gene, CDR1 is LGHDT and CDR2 is YNNKEL (reference sequence). V lost 2 bases to trimming and J lost 2 bases; unmatched junction nucleotides: 2.

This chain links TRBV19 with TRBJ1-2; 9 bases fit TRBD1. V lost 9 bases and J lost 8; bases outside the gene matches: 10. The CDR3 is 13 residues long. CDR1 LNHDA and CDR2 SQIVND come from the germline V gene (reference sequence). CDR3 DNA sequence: TGTGCCAGCTCGGCCGGGACAGGGCCCGGCTACACCTTC. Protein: CASSAGTGPGYTF.

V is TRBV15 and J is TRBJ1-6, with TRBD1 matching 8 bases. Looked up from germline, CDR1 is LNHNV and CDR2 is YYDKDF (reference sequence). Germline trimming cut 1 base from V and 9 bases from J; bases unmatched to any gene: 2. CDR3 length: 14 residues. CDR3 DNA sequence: TGTGCCACCAGCAGAGCCAGGGGGCCTTCACCCCTCCACTTT. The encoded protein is CATSRARGPSPLHF.

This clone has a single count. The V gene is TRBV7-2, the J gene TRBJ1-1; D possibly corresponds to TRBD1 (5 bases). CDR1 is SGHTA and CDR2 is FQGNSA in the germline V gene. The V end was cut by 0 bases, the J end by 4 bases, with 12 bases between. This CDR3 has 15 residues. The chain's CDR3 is CASSLAMGRVTEAFF. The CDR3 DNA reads TGTGCCAGCAGCTTAGCGATGGGGCGCGTCACTGAAGCTTTCTTT.

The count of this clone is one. The CDR3 DNA follows: TGTGCCAGCAACCCCAGACAGGGGGCCGAGACCCAGTACTTC. Translating gives CASNPRQGAETQYF. V and J are TRBV2 and TRBJ2-5; 10 bases are a match to TRBD1. This CDR3 comprises 14 residues. The V segment lost 7 bases and the J segment 5 bases; nucleotides outside the gene matches: 7. Germline CDR1 and CDR2: SNHLY and FYNNEI.

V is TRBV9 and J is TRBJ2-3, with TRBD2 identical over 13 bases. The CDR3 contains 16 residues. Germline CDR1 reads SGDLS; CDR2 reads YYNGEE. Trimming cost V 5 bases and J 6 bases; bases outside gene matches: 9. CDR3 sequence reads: CASSVTSGGAVDTQYF. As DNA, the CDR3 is TGTGCCAGCAGTGTTACTAGCGGGGGGGCCGTGGATACGCAGTATTTT.

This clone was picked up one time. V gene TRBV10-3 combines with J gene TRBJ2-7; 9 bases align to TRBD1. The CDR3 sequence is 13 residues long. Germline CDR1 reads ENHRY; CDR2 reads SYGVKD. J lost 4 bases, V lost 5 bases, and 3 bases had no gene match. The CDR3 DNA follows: TGTGCCATCAGTATGACAGGGGGGTACGAGCAGTACTTC. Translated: CAISMTGGYEQYF.